This T cell receptor (beta chain) was obtained from a study of CD8+ T cells in alopecia areata. Study at large: Administration of oral tofacitinib to treated patients was at 5 to 10 mg twice daily.

Following RNA extraction, reverse transcription yielded cDNA that acted as the sequencing template. The assay was immunoSEQ multiplex PCR, and TCRdb's table has in-frame clones only and misses some. The data contain some 180,000 clones, roughly 63% of them singletons. Germline CDR1 reads GTSNPN; CDR2 reads SVGIG (reference sequence). CDR3 size: 13 residues. Trimming pared 5 bases from V and 7 bases from J, leaving 16 bases between. The TCR comes from a human donor with alopecia areata. This chain connects TRBV30 to TRBJ2-3; TRBD1 or TRBD2 may be the D gene (6 bases each). This material consisted of CD4+ T cells sorted from blood, taken at week 0. The CDR3 loop is CAWGRGQENTQYF. The CDR3 nucleotides are TGTGCCTGGGGACGGGGGCAGGAGAATACGCAGTATTTT.